The 9 T cell receptor beta chains listed next were all sequenced from one sample in a study of blood T cell repertoires in COVID-19 (dated by TCRdb to about 2020). The receptor library was made with the immunoSEQ multiplex PCR assay. TCRdb provides this immuneACCESS table in a form limited to in-frame rearrangements. Some clones are lacking; in checked studies, under half of them reflect an unresolved V gene, and why the rest are absent is not known. For this sample the table gives over 130,000 clones, of which around 81% were detected only once. Approximately 4% of the sample rests with the top ten. Material: peripheral blood. These receptors were taken from a woman in her sixties or seventies with acute or convalescent COVID-19.

This sequence joins TRBV28 and TRBJ2-7; 7 positions match TRBD2. Trimming removed 3 bases from V and 7 bases from J; junction bases left unmatched: 12. In germline, CDR1 is MDHEN, CDR2 SYDVKM. This CDR3 is 15 amino acids long. The CDR3: CASSLGLAALREQYF. In DNA, the CDR3 is TGTGCCAGCAGTTTGGGTCTAGCGGCGCTGAGGGAGCAGTACTTC. The full variable domain, its missing parts supplied by reference TRBV28 and TRBJ2-7, is DVKVTQSSRYLVKRTGEKVFLECVQDMDHENMFWYRQDPGLGLRLIYFSYDVKMKEKGDIPEGYSVSREKKERFSLILESASTNQTSMYLCASSLGLAALREQYFGPGTRLTVT.

J is TRBJ1-2 and V is TRBV18; TRBD1 agrees at 7 bases. Germline lookup yields CDR1 KGHSH and CDR2 LQKENI. V trimming: 1 base; J trimming: 4 bases; junction bases outside the gene matches: 6. The CDR3 contains 15 residues. The chain's CDR3 is CASSPLAGTVYGYTF. The CDR3 DNA reads TGTGCCAGCTCACCACTAGCCGGGACAGTCTATGGCTACACCTTC.

The rearrangement uses TRBV19 and TRBJ1-3; 7 bases line up with TRBD1. The germline gives CDR1 LNHDA, CDR2 SQIVND (reference sequence). Trimming cost V 7 bases and J 0 bases; bases outside gene matches: 6. The CDR3 runs to 15 residues. CDR3 protein: CASIRTGASGNTIYF. The CDR3 DNA is TGTGCCAGTATCCGGACAGGAGCCTCTGGAAACACCATATATTTT. Based on the CDR3 plus reference TRBV19 and TRBJ1-3, the full variable domain is DGGITQSPKYLFRKEGQNVTLSCEQNLNHDAMYWYRQDPGQGLRLIYYSQIVNDFQKGDIAEGYSVSREKKESFPLTVTSAQKNPTAFYLCASIRTGASGNTIYFGEGSWLTVV.

This chain connects TRBV7-3 to TRBJ2-7, with D possibly being TRBD1 (5 bases). This CDR3 has 15 residues. Germline lookup yields CDR1 SGHTA and CDR2 FQGTGA. Trimming cost V 5 bases and J 0 bases, with 14 bases left between them. The CDR3 DNA reads as TGTGCCAGCAGCCCGGTAGGGGCTAGCTCCTACGAGCAGTACTTC. Its translation: CASSPVGASSYEQYF. Based on the CDR3 plus reference TRBV7-3 and TRBJ2-7, the full variable domain is GAGVSQTPSNKVTEKGKYVELRCDPISGHTALYWYRQSLGQGPEFLIYFQGTGAADDSGLPNDRFFAVRPEGSVSTLKIQRTERGDSAVYLCASSPVGASSYEQYFGPGTRLTVT.

V is TRBV7-3 and J is TRBJ2-7, with TRBD1 matching over 7 bases. Germline V gives CDR1 SGHTA, CDR2 FQGTGA. CDR3 length equals 14 residues. The V and J ends lost 5 bases and 1 base, in that order; junction bases with no gene match: 5. The CDR3 coding sequence is TGTGCCAGCAGCAAGGGGGCGACGTCCTACGAGCAGTACTTC. The encoded protein is CASSKGATSYEQYF.

The CDR3 region is CASSSKGDFHEQFF. The CDR3 DNA sequence: TGTGCCAGCAGCTCCAAAGGGGACTTCCATGAGCAGTTCTTC. The chain couples TRBV7-3 to TRBJ2-1; tentative D call: TRBD2 (6 bases). CDR1 is SGHTA, CDR2 FQGTGA, per germline. With 4 bases removed from V and 8 bases from J, the gap between germline ends came to 15 bases. The CDR3 consists of 14 residues. Full variable domain (outside the CDR3, taken from reference TRBV7-3 and TRBJ2-1): GAGVSQTPSNKVTEKGKYVELRCDPISGHTALYWYRQSLGQGPEFLIYFQGTGAADDSGLPNDRFFAVRPEGSVSTLKIQRTERGDSAVYLCASSSKGDFHEQFFGPGTRLTVL.

The chain employs TRBV2 and TRBJ1-5; 7 positions agree with TRBD1. J gave up 1 base and V 6 bases, and 12 bases lay outside the gene matches. CDR3 length equals 17 residues. The germline V gene has CDR1 SNHLY and CDR2 FYNNEI. The CDR3 reads CASRVYRAQGSNQPQHF. In nucleotides, the CDR3 is TGTGCCAGCAGGGTATATAGGGCACAGGGGAGCAATCAGCCCCAGCATTTT.

The V and J genes are TRBV28 and TRBJ1-1; 9 bases match TRBD1. The CDR3 consists of 13 residues. Germline V gene data show CDR1 as MDHEN and CDR2 as SYDVKM. Trimming removed 6 bases from V and 10 bases from J; junction bases left unmatched: 9. The DNA of the CDR3 is TGTGCCAGCAGCCCGGGACAGGGCGTAAGAGCTTTCTTT. Translation gives CASSPGQGVRAFF.

DNA of the CDR3: TGTGCCATCAGTGAGTCGACCGGGAGTGGCTACGAGCAGTACTTC. This codes for CAISESTGSGYEQYF. This sequence joins TRBV10-3 and TRBJ2-7; a possible D gene is TRBD2 (6 bases). The V end lost 0 bases, the J end lost 3 bases, and 12 bases lay between the germline ends. The V gene's germline CDR1 is ENHRY and CDR2 SYGVKD. The CDR3 is 15 residues long.